These 7 T cell receptor beta chains were all obtained from the same sample, sequenced in a study of T-cell memory formation after mild COVID-19. MiXCR, applied by TCRdb to the 5' RACE reads, yields one record per CDR3 protein. Here the sample spans approximately 430,000 distinct CDR3 sequences, 20% to 30% being singletons. Sequences were obtained from PBMCs or a T cell subset sorted from them (not recorded which). Every receptor here comes from an adult woman who had mild COVID-19 (a few samples of this study predate the infection). Cell type and time point are not known.

This clonotype was picked up a small number of times. The rearrangement links TRBV20-1 to TRBJ2-5, with D perhaps matching TRBD2 (6 bases). CDR1 is DFQATT and CDR2 is SNEGSKA in the germline V gene (reference sequence). V lost 5 bases to trimming and J lost 2 bases, with 9 bases between them. This CDR3 has 12 residues. CDR3 region: CSAHGGQETQYF. Written as DNA, the CDR3 is TGCAGTGCTCATGGGGGGCAAGAGACCCAGTACTTC.

This clonotype was observed at least ten times. The CDR3 bases are TGTGCCAGCAGCCCCGGAGGACAGGGTCGGGTTGGAGGCTACACCTTC. This encodes CASSPGGQGRVGGYTF. V gene TRBV7-2 combines with J gene TRBJ1-2; 8 bases agree with TRBD1. This CDR3 is 16 amino acids long. From germline, CDR1 is SGHTA and CDR2 FQGNSA. V lost 5 bases and J lost 8; bases outside the gene matches: 16.

The chain recombines TRBV27 with TRBJ1-2, with 8 bases fitting TRBD1. The CDR3 is 14 residues long. Per the germline V gene, CDR1 is MNHEY and CDR2 is SMNVEV (reference sequence). The V and J ends lost 5 bases and 2 bases, in that order; junction bases with no gene match: 4. As DNA, the CDR3 is TGTGCCAGCAGTGTCTACAGGGGGAACTATGGCTACACCTTC. It encodes CASSVYRGNYGYTF.

This rearrangement joins TRBV7-9 to TRBJ2-2; a weak D match, TRBD2 (6 bases). V was shortened by 9 bases and J by 0 bases, with 8 bases between the two germline ends. The germline gives CDR1 SEHNR, CDR2 FQNEAQ (reference sequence). The CDR3 runs 13 residues. CDR3 nucleotides: TGTGCCAGGCGGGGTACGAACACCGGGGAGCTGTTTTTT. It specifies CARRGTNTGELFF.

In its sample, this clonotype was seen a few times. The J gene is TRBJ2-3, the V gene TRBV7-9, with 7 bases aligning to TRBD1. CDR3 length equals 15 residues. From germline, CDR1 is SEHNR and CDR2 FQNEAQ (reference sequence). The junction had 6 bases not matched to a gene; V was cut back by 5 bases and J by 1 base. This chain's CDR3 is CASSTRQGGTDTQYF. The CDR3 bases are TGTGCCAGCAGCACGAGACAGGGCGGCACAGATACGCAGTATTTT.

This clonotype was seen a handful of times. V usage is TRBV20-1 and J usage is TRBJ2-3, with TRBD2 identical over 7 bases. The CDR3 contains 15 residues. Trimming took 2 bases from V and 2 from J; bases not matched to a gene: 7. CDR1 and CDR2 (germline): DFQATT, SNEGSKA (reference sequence). CDR3 nucleotide sequence: TGCAGTGCTAGAAATGCGCGGGAGACCACAGATACGCAGTATTTT. Protein: CSARNARETTDTQYF.

The chain uses TRBV7-9 and TRBJ1-2, with D possibly being TRBD1 (6 bases). Trimming removed 2 bases at V and 8 bases at J, with 12 bases between. The CDR3 has 13 amino acids. The V gene's germline CDR1 is SEHNR and CDR2 FQNEAQ (reference sequence). This chain's CDR3 is CASSLIPGDGYTF. The DNA for the CDR3 is TGTGCCAGCAGCTTAATCCCAGGGGACGGCTACACCTTC.